One sample yielded the 21 T cell receptor beta chains listed below, sequenced in a study of blood T cell repertoires in COVID-19. Repertoires were generated with immunoSEQ multiplex PCR, while TCRdb's copy carries only in-frame clones and drops some. The sample comprises fewer than 200,000 clones, about nine tenths of which are singletons, and around 1.4% rests with the top ten. The sequenced material came from peripheral blood. These receptors came from a woman between 45 and 60 years old with acute or convalescent COVID-19.

The genes are TRBV6-2 or TRBV6-3 and TRBJ1-6; D call uncertain. Per the germline V gene, CDR1 is MNHEY and CDR2 is SVGEGT. The CDR3 has 14 residues. Trimming took 2 bases from V and 7 from J, leaving 9 bases between them. CDR3 DNA sequence: TGTGCCAGCAGTTACCCGACTGAAAATTCACCCCTCCACTTT. This gives the protein CASSYPTENSPLHF.

This chain joins TRBV5-4 and TRBJ2-7; 7 nucleotides line up with TRBD1. The CDR3 is 14 residues long. V lost 1 base to trimming and J lost 1 base; unmatched junction nucleotides: 2. Germline CDR1 is SGHNT and CDR2 is YYREEE (reference sequence). CDR3 protein: CASSLQGQSYEQYF. The CDR3 DNA sequence: TGTGCCAGCAGCTTGCAGGGACAGTCCTACGAGCAGTACTTC.

This chain joins TRBV6-5 and TRBJ1-6; no clear D gene. V dropped 8 bases and J dropped 8 bases, with 7 bases sitting between them. Germline V gene lookup returns CDR1 MNHEY and CDR2 SVGAGI. This CDR3 contains 11 residues. CDR3 bases: TGTGCCAGCGGCCCTTATTCACCCCTCCACTTT. This translates into CASGPYSPLHF.

This clone was observed a handful of times. One end of the junction is discordant with germline, which a read error may explain. The rearrangement uses TRBV4-3 and TRBJ1-3, with D perhaps matching TRBD1 (5 bases). The CDR3 contains 13 residues. The germline V gene encodes CDR1 LGHNA and CDR2 YSLEER. CDR3 DNA sequence: TGCGCCAGCAGCCAAGATAAGAGGGAGGGGAAGAATTTT. It yields the protein CASSQDKREGKNF.

This chain uses TRBV15 with TRBJ2-2; 8 bases agree with TRBD2. The CDR3 is 15 residues long. The junction had 9 bases not matched to a gene; V was cut back by 9 bases and J by 3 bases. Germline V CDR1 and CDR2: LNHNV, YYDKDF (reference sequence). CDR3 amino acids: CATSRLAGYTGELFF. The DNA of the CDR3 is TGTGCCACTTCACGGCTAGCGGGCTACACCGGGGAGCTGTTTTTT.

The CDR3 region has the DNA TGTGCCAGCAGGGGACAGGGCTACTATGGCTACACCTTC. This translates into CASRGQGYYGYTF. V and J are TRBV27 and TRBJ1-2; TRBD1 matches at 9 bases. CDR3 length: 13 amino acids. J gave up 3 bases and V 6 bases, and 2 bases lay outside the gene matches. The germline CDR1 and CDR2 sequences are MNHEY and SMNVEV (reference sequence).

The chain employs TRBV30 and TRBJ1-1, with D possibly matching TRBD1 (6 bases). The V end was cut by 3 bases, the J end by 1 base, with 9 bases between. Germline V gene sequence: CDR1 GTSNPN, CDR2 SVGIG (reference sequence). The CDR3 extends over 13 amino acids. The CDR3: CAWSRDKNTEAFF. CDR3 coding DNA: TGTGCCTGGAGCCGGGACAAGAACACTGAAGCTTTCTTT.

This clone occurred once. The gene calls are TRBV6-5 and TRBJ2-7, with TRBD1 matching over 8 bases. The CDR3 is 14 residues long. Germline lookup yields CDR1 MNHEY and CDR2 SVGAGI. With 7 bases clipped from V and 3 bases from J, the junction kept 8 bases outside the gene matches. The CDR3 sequence is CASTLRQGIYEQYF. The CDR3 DNA follows: TGTGCCAGCACCCTAAGACAGGGGATCTACGAGCAGTACTTC.

J is TRBJ1-1 and V is TRBV7-2; 8 positions agree with TRBD1. The J segment lost 1 base and the V segment lost 6 bases, leaving 1 base of the junction unmatched. The CDR3 is 13 amino acids. The germline V gene has CDR1 SGHTA and CDR2 FQGNSA. CDR3 sequence (DNA): TGTGCCAGCAGGGGACAGGCGAACACTGAAGCTTTCTTT. It codes for CASRGQANTEAFF.

This clone was seen more than once but under ten times. V gene TRBV21-1 combines with J gene TRBJ2-7; the table's D call of TRBD1 was not tested on the DNA. TRBV21-1 is an annotated pseudogene. This CDR3 spans 10 amino acids. CDR3 DNA sequence: TGTGCCAGCAATCATCACGAGCAGTACTTC. It yields the protein CASNHHEQYF.

V and J are TRBV20-1 and TRBJ2-1, with D unresolved. Trimming left V 6 bases short and J 4 bases short, with 16 bases between. CDR1 and CDR2 (germline): DFQATT, SNEGSKA (reference sequence). This CDR3 has 14 residues. CDR3 region: CSASDRLGYNEQFF. The CDR3 DNA is TGCAGTGCCAGTGACCGACTTGGGTACAATGAGCAGTTCTTC.

V usage is TRBV5-6 and J usage is TRBJ1-2; perhaps TRBD1 as D (5 bases). In germline, CDR1 is SGHDT, CDR2 YYEEEE. V was clipped by 6 bases and J by 4 bases, with 16 bases between them. This CDR3 spans 14 amino acids. The CDR3 DNA reads TGTGCCAGCAACCGACCGACAGACAGCTATGGCTACACCTTC. Protein sequence: CASNRPTDSYGYTF.

V usage is TRBV7-9 and J usage is TRBJ2-3, with a weak D call TRBD1 (6 bases). Trimming took 5 bases from V and 4 from J, leaving 13 bases between them. This CDR3 spans 14 amino acids. Germline V gives CDR1 SEHNR, CDR2 FQNEAQ (reference sequence). The CDR3 nucleotides read TGTGCCAGCAGCCTCTTGGGGGCCCCAGATACGCAGTATTTT. Its protein product is CASSLLGAPDTQYF.

V usage is TRBV6-6 and J usage is TRBJ2-2, with TRBD2 matching 7 bases. J gave up 0 bases and V 7 bases, and 8 bases lay outside the gene matches. CDR1 and CDR2 (germline): MNHNY, SVGAGI (reference sequence). CDR3 size: 16 residues. Here the CDR3 DNA reads TGTGCCAGCACCATGGGCGGGGGTGCGAACACCGGGGAGCTGTTTTTT. Its translation: CASTMGGGANTGELFF.

This chain joins TRBV30 and TRBJ2-7; possible D gene TRBD2, 5 bases. Trimming pared 0 bases from V and 6 bases from J, leaving 9 bases between. The CDR3 consists of 12 residues. Germline CDR1 GTSNPN, CDR2 SVGIG (reference sequence). The CDR3 DNA sequence: TGTGCCTGGAGTGTTATACGGGGCGAGCAGTACTTC. It yields the protein CAWSVIRGEQYF.

This clone was counted once. The CDR3 DNA sequence: TGTGCCAGCAGCCCACCCGGGGCCAAAAACATTCAGTACTTC. It translates to CASSPPGAKNIQYF. V gene TRBV5-6 combines with J gene TRBJ2-4; D gene unclear. Germline CDR1 reads SGHDT; CDR2 reads YYEEEE. This CDR3 contains 14 residues. Trimming removed 4 bases from V and 1 base from J, with 9 bases in between.

This chain links TRBV9 with TRBJ1-2, with a possible D match to TRBD1 (6 bases). V dropped 6 bases and J dropped 5 bases, with 11 bases sitting between them. Germline-derived CDR1 and CDR2 are SGDLS and YYNGEE. The CDR3 is 12 amino acids. The DNA for the CDR3 is TGTGCCAGCAACCGTCAGGGGTATGGCTACACCTTC. Its protein product is CASNRQGYGYTF.

The chain uses TRBV5-4 and TRBJ2-2; 11 bases are shared with TRBD1. This CDR3 comprises 18 residues. Trimming cost V 5 bases and J 4 bases; bases outside gene matches: 13. Germline V lookup: CDR1 SGHNT, CDR2 YYREEE (reference sequence). The CDR3 nucleotides read TGTGCCAGCAGACGCGGACAGGGGGCGCGTGGAGGCACCGGGGAGCTGTTTTTT. This translates into CASRRGQGARGGTGELFF. Looking up the rest from reference TRBV5-4 and TRBJ2-2 gives the full variable domain: ETGVTQSPTHLIKTRGQQVTLRCSSQSGHNTVSWYQQALGQGPQFIFQYYREEENGRGNFPPRFSGLQFPNYSSELNVNALELDDSALYLCASRRGQGARGGTGELFFGEGSRLTVL.

This chain links TRBV14 with TRBJ2-3; D might be TRBD1 (6 bases). This CDR3 comprises 15 residues. The V gene's germline CDR1 is SGHDN and CDR2 FVKESK. Trimming removed 3 bases at V and 6 bases at J, with 16 bases between. CDR3 DNA sequence: TGTGCCAGCAGCCACCACGGGACACAGGCGGATACGCAGTATTTT. It is translated as CASSHHGTQADTQYF.

In DNA, the CDR3 is TGTGCCATCAGCCGGCTTGTGTCAGGGGCGGAGACCCAGTACTTC. Protein sequence: CAISRLVSGAETQYF. V and J are TRBV10-3 and TRBJ2-5; D is perhaps TRBD1 (6 bases). There are 15 residues in the CDR3. V dropped 6 bases and J dropped 5 bases, with 19 bases sitting between them. Germline lookup yields CDR1 ENHRY and CDR2 SYGVKD.

This clone was seen repeatedly, ten times or more. J is TRBJ1-3 and V is TRBV9, with D maybe TRBD1 (5 bases). The CDR3 contains 15 residues. Germline V gene lookup returns CDR1 SGDLS and CDR2 YYNGEE. V lost 0 bases, J lost 3 bases, and 10 bases lay in between. The CDR3 nucleotides are TGTGCCAGCAGCGTAGAAACAGGTTATGGAAACACCATATATTTT. Translating it yields CASSVETGYGNTIYF.